These 8 T cell receptor beta chains came from one sample sequenced in a study of blood T cells in healthy people across ages. A second PCR of 7 to 11 cycles used a sample-barcoded 5' primer and a J-beta primer mix. From the 5' RACE reads, TCRdb called clonotypes with MiXCR, one entry per CDR3 protein. The sample lists over 950,000 distinct CDR3 sequences; roughly 50% were seen once. Material for sequencing was blood. The origin of the receptors is a woman in her fifties or sixties in good health.

About this clonotype: An end of the junction differs from the germline gene, which may be a read error. This chain links TRBV27 with TRBJ2-4; D is undetermined. The DNA end lines up better with TRBJ2-7; the J call may be wrong. The CDR3 consists of 12 residues. CDR1 is MNHEY, CDR2 SMNVEV, per germline (reference sequence). The CDR3 reads CVSRSERYEQYF. The CDR3 coding sequence is TGTGTCAGCAGATCAGAGAGGTACGAGCAGTACTTC.

V usage is TRBV18 and J usage is TRBJ2-5; TRBD2 is a possible D gene (6 bases). The J call may not be correct, given that the DNA end is closer to TRBJ2-7. The CDR3 consists of 18 residues. The germline gives CDR1 KGHSH, CDR2 LQKENI. CDR3 nucleotides: TGTGCCAGCTCACGTCTTACTTTCGCGGGAACAGTAAATTACGAGCAGTACTTC. It specifies CASSRLTFAGTVNYEQYF.

This clonotype has a handful of counts. This chain uses TRBV4-1 with TRBJ2-7; possible D gene TRBD1, 6 bases. V was cut by 1 base and J by 2 bases, with 9 bases left in between. This CDR3 contains 14 residues. Per germline, CDR1 MGHRA and CDR2 YSYEKL. The CDR3 DNA sequence: TGCGCCAGCAGCCAAGCGGACAGTACCTACGAGCAGTACTTC. Translating it yields CASSQADSTYEQYF.

This chain uses TRBV7-3 with TRBJ2-3; tentative D call: TRBD2 (5 bases). The CDR3 extends over 15 amino acids. Germline V gene data show CDR1 as SGHTA and CDR2 as FQGTGA. V lost 1 base and J 1 base, leaving 9 bases between the germline ends. CDR3 bases: TGTGCCAGCAGCTTAAATCCAGCGGGCACAGATACGCAGTATTTT. This gives the protein CASSLNPAGTDTQYF.

This chain connects TRBV27 to TRBJ2-7, with TRBD2 identical over 11 bases. The CDR3 consists of 15 residues. Per germline, CDR1 MNHEY and CDR2 SMNVEV (reference sequence). The J segment lost 7 bases and the V segment lost 2 bases, leaving 7 bases of the junction unmatched. For the CDR3, the DNA is TGTGCCAGCAGTTTAGTAGCGGGAGGGGGTGGTGAGCAGTACTTC. Its protein is CASSLVAGGGGEQYF.

The genes are TRBV29-1 and TRBJ2-7, with D perhaps TRBD1 (5 bases). The V end was cut by 5 bases, the J end by 4 bases, with 9 bases between. This CDR3 has 11 amino acids. CDR1 SQVTM and CDR2 ANQGSEA come from the germline V gene. The CDR3 sequence: CSVRDRYEQYF. The DNA of the CDR3 is TGCAGCGTTCGAGACAGATACGAGCAGTACTTC.

This clonotype occurred a few times. The V call is TRBV13, the J call TRBJ2-7; 13 bases are shared with TRBD2. The J call may be faulty, since TRBJ2-5 better matches the DNA end. The V gene's germline CDR1 is PRHDT and CDR2 FYEKMQ (reference sequence). The CDR3 runs 16 residues. As DNA, the CDR3 is TGTGCCAGCAGCTCGGGGACTAGCGGGAACCTCTGGACCCAGTACTTC. It specifies CASSSGTSGNLWTQYF.

This chain uses TRBV6-5 with TRBJ2-4, with a tentative D call TRBD1 (5 bases). Germline CDR1 is MNHEY and CDR2 is SVGAGI. V lost 2 bases, J lost 2 bases, and 7 bases lay in between. The CDR3 runs to 14 residues. CDR3 in amino acids: CASSYRQTKNIQYF. CDR3 nucleotide sequence: TGTGCCAGCAGTTACCGACAGACCAAAAACATTCAGTACTTC.